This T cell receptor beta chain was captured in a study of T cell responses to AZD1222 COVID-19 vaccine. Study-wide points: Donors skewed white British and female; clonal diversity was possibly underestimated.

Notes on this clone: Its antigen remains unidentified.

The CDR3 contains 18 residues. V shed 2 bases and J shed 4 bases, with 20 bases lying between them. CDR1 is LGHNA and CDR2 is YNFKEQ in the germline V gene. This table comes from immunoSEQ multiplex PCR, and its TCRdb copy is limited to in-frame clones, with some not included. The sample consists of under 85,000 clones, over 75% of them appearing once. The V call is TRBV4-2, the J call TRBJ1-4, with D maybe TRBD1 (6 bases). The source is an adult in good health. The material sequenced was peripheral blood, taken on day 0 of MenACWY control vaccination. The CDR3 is CASSQSGGRGHSNEKLFF. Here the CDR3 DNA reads TGTGCCAGCAGCCAATCCGGGGGCAGGGGACACAGTAATGAAAAACTGTTTTTT.